Ten or more counts support the clone carrying this TCR beta chain. Its antigen is currently unknown. This sample was taken from a study of neurological immune-mediated disorders. Study-level results: CDR3 amino acid sequences of expanded clones were not shared across subjects, a result suggesting private repertoires in all groups.

The cDNA was synthesized by 5'RACE incorporating 10-nucleotide random UMIs. Every sequencing run produced over 190 million TCR-beta sequences, and the sequences from any one run covered 15-18 subjects. TCRdb reprocessed the 5' RACE reads with MiXCR, giving one entry per CDR3 protein. The repertoire holds some 77,000 distinct CDR3 sequences, with about 13% as singletons. Time point in this sample: longitudinal time-point 1 (baseline). Sample: PBMCs. The TCR sequence derives from a female donor with HTLV-1-associated myelopathy (HAM/TSP).

The CDR3 loop reads CASSRKMMSGTDTQYF. The DNA for the CDR3 is TGTGCCAGCAGCCGAAAAATGATGAGTGGCACAGATACGCAGTATTTT. The genes are TRBV7-2 and TRBJ2-3; D gene ambiguous. The germline V and J ends were trimmed by 5 bases and 1 base, with 16 bases remaining between them. Germline CDR1 and CDR2: SGHTA and FQGNSA. The CDR3 extends over 16 amino acids. Together with reference TRBV7-2 and TRBJ2-3, the CDR3 gives the full variable domain: GAGVSQSPSNKVTEKGKDVELRCDPISGHTALYWYRQSLGQGLEFLIYFQGNSAPDKSGLPSDRFSAERTGGSVSTLTIQRTQQEDSAVYLCASSRKMMSGTDTQYFGPGTRLTVL.